This TCR beta chain was documented in a study of T cell responses to AZD1222 COVID-19 vaccine. Sequencing used immunoSEQ multiplex PCR; TCRdb keeps in-frame clones, though not all of them. The sample yields over 110,000 clones, roughly 92% seen once. This TCR was sampled from an adult who received the AZD1222 COVID-19 vaccine. This specimen consisted of peripheral blood, obtained 28 days after the second AZD1222 dose.

CDR3 sequence reads: CASSLTGARATEAFF. The DNA for the CDR3 is TGTGCCAGCAGCCTGACAGGGGCCAGGGCCACTGAAGCTTTCTTT. The rearrangement uses TRBV11-2 and TRBJ1-1; TRBD1 agrees at 8 bases. This CDR3 spans 15 amino acids. With V trimmed by 5 bases and J by 4 bases, 9 bases remained unmatched. Germline values: CDR1 SGHAT, CDR2 FQNNGV.